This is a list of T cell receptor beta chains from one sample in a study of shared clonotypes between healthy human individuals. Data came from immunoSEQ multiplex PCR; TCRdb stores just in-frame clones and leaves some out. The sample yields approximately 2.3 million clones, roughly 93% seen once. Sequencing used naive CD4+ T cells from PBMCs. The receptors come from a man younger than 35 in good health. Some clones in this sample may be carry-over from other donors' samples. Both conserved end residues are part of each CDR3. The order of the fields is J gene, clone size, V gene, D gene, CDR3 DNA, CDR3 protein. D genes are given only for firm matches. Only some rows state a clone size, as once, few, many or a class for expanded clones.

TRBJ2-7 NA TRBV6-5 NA TGTGCCAGCAGTTATAGAGGGGGTTACGAGCAGTACTTC CASSYRGGYEQYF
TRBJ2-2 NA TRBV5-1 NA TGCGCCAGCAGCTTGTTCTGGACAAATATCGACACCGGGGAGCTGTTTTTT CASSLFWTNIDTGELFF
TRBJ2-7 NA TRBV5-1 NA TGCGCCAGCAAAAGAGAAAGGGAGGATGCGGACGAGCAGTACTTC CASKREREDADEQYF
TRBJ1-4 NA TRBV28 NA TGTGCCACCCTACCCTTGGGATCTAATGAAAAACTGTTTTTT CATLPLGSNEKLFF
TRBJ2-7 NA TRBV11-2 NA TGTGCCAGCAGCGCGCGGACGGAATCCTACGAGCAGTACTTC CASSARTESYEQYF
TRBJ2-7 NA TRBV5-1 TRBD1 TGCGCCAGCAGCCAGGGACAGGCCTACGAGCAGTACTTC CASSQGQAYEQYF
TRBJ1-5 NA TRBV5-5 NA TGTGCCAGCAGCTTAATAGAGTTACAGCAAAATCAGCCCCAGCATTTT CASSLIELQQNQPQHF
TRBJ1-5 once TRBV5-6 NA TGTGCCAGCAGCTCTACGGACAGAAATCAGCCCCAGCATTTT CASSSTDRNQPQHF
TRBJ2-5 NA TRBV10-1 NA TGCGCCAGCATCGGACTATTCCAAGAGACCCAGTACTTC CASIGLFQETQYF
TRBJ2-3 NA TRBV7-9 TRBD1 TGTGCCAGCAGCTTGCAGGGGGCTGCTAGCACAGATACGCAGTATTTT CASSLQGAASTDTQYF
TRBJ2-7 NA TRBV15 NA TGTGCCACCAGCAGGCTCGGCGGGACCGTCTACGAGCAGTACTTC CATSRLGGTVYEQYF
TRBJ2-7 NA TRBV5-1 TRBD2 TGCGCCAGCAGCTTGGCCCCAGGAGCGGGAGGGCCCTACGAGCAGTACTTC CASSLAPGAGGPYEQYF
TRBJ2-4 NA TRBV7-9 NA TGTGCCAGCAGCTCTCCTAGCGTCTCGAGGGGAAACATTCAGTACTTC CASSSPSVSRGNIQYF
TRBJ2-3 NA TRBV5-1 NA TGCGCCAGCAGCCCCGCGCCAGGGCTAACAGATACGCAGTATTTT CASSPAPGLTDTQYF
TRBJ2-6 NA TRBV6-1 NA TGTGCCAGCAGGCCTCCTGGGGCCAACGTCCTGACTTTC CASRPPGANVLTF
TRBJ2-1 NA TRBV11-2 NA TGTGCCAGCAGCTTAGCTAACCGGGGCGAGCAGTTCTTC CASSLANRGEQFF
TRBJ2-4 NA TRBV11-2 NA TGTGCCAGCAGCTTTGCCGGGGGCCAAAACATTCAGTACTTC CASSFAGGQNIQYF
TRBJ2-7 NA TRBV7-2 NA TGTGCCAGCAGCCGGGGGTCCGGGGAAGAGCAGTACTTC CASSRGSGEEQYF
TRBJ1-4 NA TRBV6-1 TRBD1 TGTGCCAGCAGGCGTACCAGGGGGATGTCTGAAAAACTGTTTTTT CASRRTRGMSEKLFF
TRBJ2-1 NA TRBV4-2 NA TGTGCCAGCAGCCACGAGGCTGGGGGACACTATAGGAATGAGCAGTTCTTC CASSHEAGGHYRNEQFF
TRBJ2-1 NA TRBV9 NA TGTGCCAGCAGCGTAAACGGACTCGCATACAATGAGCAGTTCTTC CASSVNGLAYNEQFF
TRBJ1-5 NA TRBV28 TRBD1 TGTGCCAGCAGTGGAGGGACAGCAGGCAATCAGCCCCAGCATTTT CASSGGTAGNQPQHF
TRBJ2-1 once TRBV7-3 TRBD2 TGTGCCAGCAGCTTAATTGGTATTGGGCTAGCGGGCTTTGTGCAGTTCTTC CASSLIGIGLAGFVQFF
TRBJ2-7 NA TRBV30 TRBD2 TGTGCCTGGAGGCCCCTCCTGGGGGGGTCCTACGAGCAGTACTTC CAWRPLLGGSYEQYF
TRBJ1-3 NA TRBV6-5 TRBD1 TGTGCCAGCAGAGTCCAGGCAGGGGGTGGAAACACCATATATTTT CASRVQAGGGNTIYF
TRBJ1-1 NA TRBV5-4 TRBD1 TGTGCCAGCAGCTCCCGGACAGGGGGAGGCACTGAAGCTTTCTTT CASSSRTGGGTEAFF
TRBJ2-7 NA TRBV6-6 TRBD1 TGTGCCAGCAGTTATTGGCAGGGGGCTAACGAGCAGTACTTC CASSYWQGANEQYF
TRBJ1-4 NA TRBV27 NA TGTGCCAGCAGTTTAGTTGGGTCTTACTCTAATGAAAAACTGTTTTTT CASSLVGSYSNEKLFF
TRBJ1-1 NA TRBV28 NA TGTGCCAGCAGTTTACGGGGGGCGGGGTGGACTGAAGCTTTCTTT CASSLRGAGWTEAFF
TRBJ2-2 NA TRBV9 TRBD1 TGTGCCAGCAGCTTGCGGACAGGGACCACCGGGGAGCTGTTTTTT CASSLRTGTTGELFF
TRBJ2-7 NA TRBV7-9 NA TGTGCCAGCAGTCCCAGGGGCAACGAGCAGTACTTC CASSPRGNEQYF
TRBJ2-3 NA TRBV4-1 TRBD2 TGCGCCAGCAGCCAGGGACTATTGGCAGATACGCAGTATTTT CASSQGLLADTQYF
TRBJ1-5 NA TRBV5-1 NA TGCGCCAGCAGCTTGGACGGACCCTGGGTTCAGCCCCAGCATTTT CASSLDGPWVQPQHF
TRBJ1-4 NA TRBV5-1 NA TGCGCCAGCACTTCCGGGGGGTTAGAGAGTGAAAAACTGTTTTTT CASTSGGLESEKLFF
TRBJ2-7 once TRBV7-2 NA TGTGCCAGCAGCTTCGTTAGCGCGTGGGCGACTCCGAGGAACGAGCAGTACTTC CASSFVSAWATPRNEQYF
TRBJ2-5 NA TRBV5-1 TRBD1 TGCGCCAGCAGCTTGGGTGGGACAGGGGGCGCACTATATCAAGAGACCCAGTACTTC CASSLGGTGGALYQETQYF
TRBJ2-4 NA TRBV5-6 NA TGTGCCAGCAGCTTGGTGGGCGGTGAAGAAAACATTCAGTACTTC CASSLVGGEENIQYF
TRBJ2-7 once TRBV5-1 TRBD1 TGCGCCAGCAGCCTAGATCTAAGACAGGGGGACGAGCAGTACTTC CASSLDLRQGDEQYF
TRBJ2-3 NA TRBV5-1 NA TGCGCCAGCAGCTGGGGGAACGCCGCCCCTAGCACAGATACGCAGTATTTT CASSWGNAAPSTDTQYF
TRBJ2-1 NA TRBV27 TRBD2 TGTGCCAGCAGTTCCGGACTAGCGGGACCCCTTTTGACCTCCTACAATGAGCAGTTCTTC CASSSGLAGPLLTSYNEQFF